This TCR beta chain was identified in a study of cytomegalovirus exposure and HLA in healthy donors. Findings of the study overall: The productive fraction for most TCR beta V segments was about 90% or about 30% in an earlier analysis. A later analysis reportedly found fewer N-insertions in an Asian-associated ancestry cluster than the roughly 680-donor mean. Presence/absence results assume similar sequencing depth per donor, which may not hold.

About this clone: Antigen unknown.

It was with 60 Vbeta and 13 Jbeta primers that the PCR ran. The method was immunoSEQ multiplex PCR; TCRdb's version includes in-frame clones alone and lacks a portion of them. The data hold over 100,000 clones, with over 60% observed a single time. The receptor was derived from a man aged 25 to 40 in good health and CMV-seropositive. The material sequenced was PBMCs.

The CDR3: CASSSGTSGADTQYF. The CDR3 nucleotides read TGTGCCAGCAGCTCCGGGACTAGCGGGGCAGATACGCAGTATTTT. The chain uses TRBV5-6 and TRBJ2-3, with 13 bases that match TRBD2. Germline assignment: CDR1 SGHDT and CDR2 YYEEEE. The CDR3 consists of 15 residues. The V segment lost 3 bases and the J segment 4 bases; nucleotides outside the gene matches: 2.